The 13 T cell receptor beta chains below all came from one sample that was sequenced in a study of blood T cell repertoires in COVID-19. Clones were sequenced by immunoSEQ multiplex PCR, and TCRdb holds only the in-frame ones, with some missing. The profile shows around 270,000 clones, approximately 81% of them singletons. Sequencing used peripheral blood. The receptors derive from a man in his fifties or sixties with acute or convalescent COVID-19.

The rearrangement uses TRBV4-3 and TRBJ2-6; maybe TRBD2 (6 bases). Trimming removed 0 bases at V and 0 bases at J, with 12 bases between. The germline gives CDR1 LGHNA, CDR2 YSLEER. The CDR3 runs 18 residues. The CDR3 loop reads CASSQERPGGSGANVLTF. In DNA form, the CDR3 reads TGCGCCAGCAGCCAAGAAAGGCCCGGGGGCTCTGGGGCCAACGTCCTGACTTTC.

The chain links TRBV9 to TRBJ2-2; 8 bases line up with TRBD2. Germline V gene lookup returns CDR1 SGDLS and CDR2 YYNGEE. This CDR3 is 15 amino acids long. The trim removed 4 bases at V and 5 bases at J, leaving 7 bases unmatched. The CDR3 loop is CASSTQTSVTGELFF. In DNA form, the CDR3 reads TGTGCCAGCAGCACCCAGACTAGCGTAACCGGGGAGCTGTTTTTT.

The DNA of the CDR3 is TGCGCCAGCAGCCAAGAAGGGACACTCTACTTC. It specifies CASSQEGTLYF. This rearrangement joins TRBV4-1 to TRBJ2-5; the D gene is possibly TRBD1 (6 bases). The CDR3 contains 11 residues. The V gene's germline CDR1 is MGHRA and CDR2 YSYEKL. Trimming left V 0 bases short and J 14 bases short, with 10 bases between.

V gene TRBV27 combines with J gene TRBJ2-5; TRBD2 matches 10 bases. Looked up from germline, CDR1 is MNHEY and CDR2 is SMNVEV (reference sequence). The CDR3 length is 15 residues. Germline trimming cut 11 bases from V and 1 base from J; bases unmatched to any gene: 10. The CDR3 DNA is TGTGCCTCCTGGCGAGCGGGAGGGCCCCAAGAGACCCAGTACTTC. This codes for CASWRAGGPQETQYF.

This chain uses TRBV5-8 with TRBJ1-6; TRBD1 agrees at 7 bases. Germline V gives CDR1 SGHTS, CDR2 YDEGEE. The V and J ends lost 0 bases and 9 bases, in that order; junction bases with no gene match: 9. This CDR3 comprises 16 residues. In DNA form, the CDR3 reads TGTGCCAGCAGCTTGGGGAGCGACAGGGCCCCTTCACCCCTCCACTTT. Protein: CASSLGSDRAPSPLHF.

This clone occurred a few times. The V and J genes are TRBV2 and TRBJ1-6; tentative D call: TRBD1 (5 bases). The length of the CDR3 is 15 residues. Germline CDR1 and CDR2: SNHLY and FYNNEI. Between the trimmed V and J ends, which lost 6 bases and 0 bases, there was a span of 9 bases. The CDR3 protein is CASRRQSSYNSPLHF. CDR3 sequence (DNA): TGTGCCAGCAGGCGACAGAGCTCCTATAATTCACCCCTCCACTTT.

This clone was counted only a few times. V gene TRBV4-3 combines with J gene TRBJ1-2; 8 nucleotides agree with TRBD1. This CDR3 spans 14 amino acids. Trimming took 2 bases from V and 4 from J; bases not matched to a gene: 3. Germline values: CDR1 LGHNA, CDR2 YSLEER. The CDR3 region has the DNA TGCGCCAGCAGCCAATCTGGACAGGGCTATGGCTACACCTTC. As protein: CASSQSGQGYGYTF.

The chain links TRBV23-1 to TRBJ2-3; 7 nucleotides agree with TRBD1. TRBV23-1 is assigned to the ORF class and has an uncertain function. V lost 5 bases, J lost 4 bases, and 15 bases stayed unmatched. CDR3 length equals 17 residues. CDR3 in amino acids: CASSSHMTGFRADTQYF. Written as DNA, the CDR3 is TGCGCCAGCAGTTCCCATATGACAGGGTTCAGGGCAGATACGCAGTATTTT.

V is TRBV2 and J is TRBJ1-5; perhaps TRBD1 as D (6 bases). V was cut by 3 bases and J by 3 bases, with 12 bases left in between. The CDR3 runs 15 residues. Germline V CDR1 and CDR2: SNHLY, FYNNEI. CDR3 region: CASSERQGINQPQHF. The CDR3 nucleotides are TGTGCCAGCAGTGAGAGGCAGGGGATCAATCAGCCCCAGCATTTT. The whole variable domain, filled in from reference TRBV2 and TRBJ1-5, reads EPEVTQTPSHQVTQMGQEVILRCVPISNHLYFYWYRQILGQKVEFLVSFYNNEISEKSEIFDDQFSVERPDGSNFTLKIRSTKLEDSAMYFCASSERQGINQPQHFGDGTRLSIL.

This chain connects TRBV21-1 to TRBJ1-2; TRBD1, the D gene given by the table, was not confirmed from the DNA. TRBV21-1 is a pseudogene. This CDR3 spans 13 amino acids. CDR3 DNA: TGTGCCAGCACACTGACAGGGGATGATGGCTACACCTTC. Its protein is CASTLTGDDGYTF.

The V gene is TRBV9, the J gene TRBJ1-2, with D uncertain. CDR3 length equals 15 residues. V lost 3 bases and J 4 bases, leaving 16 bases between the germline ends. Germline V gene lookup returns CDR1 SGDLS and CDR2 YYNGEE. The CDR3: CASSARITAFYGYTF. CDR3 sequence (DNA): TGTGCCAGCAGCGCTCGGATAACAGCTTTCTATGGCTACACCTTC.

The chain carries TRBV6-5 and TRBJ1-2; D possibly corresponds to TRBD1 (6 bases). The CDR3 is 13 residues long. Per germline, CDR1 MNHEY and CDR2 SVGAGI. Trimming pared 6 bases from V and 7 bases from J, leaving 15 bases between. CDR3 amino acids: CASRPPGVGGYTF. Written as DNA, the CDR3 is TGTGCCAGCAGACCTCCAGGGGTTGGTGGCTACACCTTC.

The chain uses TRBV7-2 and TRBJ2-7, with 11 bases identical to TRBD2. Germline V gene sequence: CDR1 SGHTA, CDR2 FQGNSA. CDR3 size: 16 residues. The V and J ends lost 3 bases and 6 bases, in that order; junction bases with no gene match: 10. CDR3 nucleotide sequence: TGTGCCAGCAGCTTCCGGGGGGGTAGCGGGAGGGCCGAGCAGTACTTC. Its protein is CASSFRGGSGRAEQYF.